These 8 T cell receptor beta chains originate from one sample sequenced in a study of shared clonotypes between healthy human individuals. The method was immunoSEQ multiplex PCR; TCRdb's version includes in-frame clones alone and lacks a portion of them. The sample carries around 510,000 clones, about 96% recorded once. Sequencing was done on a sample of naive CD4+ T cells sorted from blood. This sample's subset: CD45RA+ positively selected. Receptors originate from a woman aged 25 to 39 in good health.

This chain joins TRBV7-9 and TRBJ2-7; unclear D gene. This CDR3 has 13 amino acids. Germline V gene lookup returns CDR1 SEHNR and CDR2 FQNEAQ (reference sequence). The V and J ends lost 5 bases and 2 bases respectively, with 10 bases between them. CDR3 DNA: TGTGCCAGCAGCAGGCAGTCCACCTACGAGCAGTACTTC. This gives the protein CASSRQSTYEQYF.

This chain connects TRBV28 to TRBJ2-3, with D perhaps being TRBD1 or TRBD2 (5 bases each). V lost 2 bases and J lost 3, with 12 bases in between. The CDR3 extends over 15 amino acids. Germline V lookup: CDR1 MDHEN, CDR2 SYDVKM. DNA for the CDR3: TGTGCCAGCAGTTTAATGCAGGGAGTAACAGATACGCAGTATTTT. Amino acids: CASSLMQGVTDTQYF. The whole variable domain, filled in from reference TRBV28 and TRBJ2-3, reads DVKVTQSSRYLVKRTGEKVFLECVQDMDHENMFWYRQDPGLGLRLIYFSYDVKMKEKGDIPEGYSVSREKKERFSLILESASTNQTSMYLCASSLMQGVTDTQYFGPGTRLTVL.

The rearrangement links TRBV2 to TRBJ2-7, with D possibly TRBD1 on 6 matching bases. V was clipped by 5 bases and J by 2 bases, with 10 bases between them. This CDR3 has 13 amino acids. Per the germline V gene, CDR1 is SNHLY and CDR2 is FYNNEI. CDR3 protein: CASSWTVPYEQYF. The CDR3 nucleotides read TGTGCCAGCAGTTGGACAGTTCCCTACGAGCAGTACTTC.

This chain connects TRBV9 to TRBJ2-5, with D unresolved. Judging by the DNA end, TRBJ2-7 fits better; the J call may be wrong. CDR1 SGDLS and CDR2 YYNGEE come from the germline V gene. The CDR3 is made up of 13 amino acids. The CDR3: CASSAGGSYEQYF. DNA for the CDR3: TGTGCCAGCAGCGCGGGCGGCTCCTACGAGCAGTACTTC.

CDR3: CASSLGGVYEKLFF. The CDR3 DNA reads TGTGCCAGCAGTTTGGGTGGGGTCTACGAAAAACTGTTTTTT. The gene calls are TRBV28 and TRBJ1-4, with no clear D. The CDR3 length is 14 residues. V gave up 3 bases and J gave up 8 bases, with 13 bases separating them. Germline CDR1 MDHEN, CDR2 SYDVKM.

V and J are TRBV15 and TRBJ2-3; 7 bases agree with TRBD2. The CDR3 contains 16 residues. Unmatched junction bases numbered 7, after V lost 0 bases and J lost 4 bases. Germline assignment: CDR1 LNHNV and CDR2 YYDKDF (reference sequence). The CDR3 here is CATSRDRAGEADTQYF. CDR3 in DNA: TGTGCCACCAGCAGAGATCGGGCGGGAGAGGCAGATACGCAGTATTTT.

The chain uses TRBV6-6 and TRBJ2-1, with 7 bases identical to TRBD2. Germline trimming cut 11 bases from V and 1 base from J; bases unmatched to any gene: 11. There are 15 residues in the CDR3. Germline lookup yields CDR1 MNHNY and CDR2 SVGAGI (reference sequence). CDR3: CAATARRESYNEQFF. The CDR3 bases are TGTGCCGCGACTGCGAGGCGGGAGTCCTACAATGAGCAGTTCTTC.

Only one count was recorded for this clone. This chain connects TRBV6-5 to TRBJ1-2; D uncertain. The CDR3 has 12 amino acids. Between the trimmed V and J ends, which lost 2 bases and 9 bases, there was a span of 10 bases. CDR1 is MNHEY and CDR2 is SVGAGI in the germline V gene. The CDR3 DNA sequence: TGTGCCAGCAGTTACACTGGGAAGAGCTACACCTTC. It encodes CASSYTGKSYTF.